The T cell receptor beta chain described here comes from a study of OX40 agonist ivuxolimab in advanced cancers. Study information: Earlier anti-PD-1, anti-PD-L1 or anti-CTLA-4 therapy was permitted; 35% to 50% had received some. Three patients, one with hepatocellular carcinoma and two with cutaneous melanoma, achieved partial responses.

Findings and caveats of the study: Some of the lowest clonal expansion was seen in partial responders at 0.1-3.0 mg/kg.

Concerning this clone: The target antigen is unknown.

Method: immunoSEQ multiplex PCR; TCRdb's copy keeps in-frame clones and lacks some. The profile shows under 85,000 clones, 85% of them singletons. This receptor was taken from an adult with an advanced solid tumor such as melanoma, head and neck, liver or kidney cancer. Source: CD4+ or CD8+ T cells sorted from blood, taken in a trial of the OX40 agonist ivuxolimab.

The CDR3 sequence is CASSLRAGPNYGYTF. The CDR3 DNA is TGTGCCAGCAGCTTGAGGGCAGGCCCTAACTATGGCTACACCTTC. The gene calls are TRBV5-8 and TRBJ1-2; D gene uncertain. There are 15 residues in the CDR3. V lost 1 base to trimming and J lost 0 bases, with 10 bases between them. CDR1 and CDR2 from the germline V gene are SGHTS and YDEGEE.